This T cell receptor (beta chain) was captured in a study of blood T cell repertoires in COVID-19. Study details: T cells, B-cell-depleted T cells, or PBMCs provided the cDNA or gDNA that served as material.

Assay used: immunoSEQ multiplex PCR; TCRdb lists only in-frame clones, some missing. The profile shows more than 95,000 clones, over 65% of them singletons. Germline V gives CDR1 MNHEY, CDR2 SVGAGI. V lost 6 bases to trimming and J lost 8 bases, with 19 bases between them. This CDR3 has 15 amino acids. This clonotype was obtained from a man under 40 with acute or convalescent COVID-19. The sample was peripheral blood. This rearrangement joins TRBV6-5 to TRBJ1-4; D unresolved. CDR3 nucleotides: TGTGCCAGCAGCGCTAAGGAGGAATTGGGGGAAAAACTGTTTTTT. This translates into CASSAKEELGEKLFF.